The 32 T cell receptor beta chains below all came from one sample that was sequenced in a study of shared clonotypes between healthy human individuals. The repertoire was sequenced with immunoSEQ multiplex PCR; TCRdb's copy has only in-frame clones and lacks some. Of around 1,100,000 clones in the sample, 60% to 80% were seen once. Sequenced input: memory CD4+ T cells from PBMCs. Subset described: CD45RA-negative fraction. All receptors come from a man in his late teens or twenties in good health. Some clones in this sample may be carry-over from other donors' samples.

This rearrangement joins TRBV28 to TRBJ1-2; D unresolved. CDR1 is MDHEN, CDR2 SYDVKM, per germline. The CDR3 runs 17 residues. Trimming cost V 5 bases and J 0 bases, with 19 bases left between them. The chain's CDR3 is CASSLLWVGAANYGYTF. The CDR3 DNA sequence: TGTGCCAGCAGTCTGCTGTGGGTAGGAGCAGCTAACTATGGCTACACCTTC.

The V and J genes are TRBV5-4 and TRBJ2-3, with 14 bases matching TRBD2. Germline V gene lookup returns CDR1 SGHNT and CDR2 YYREEE (reference sequence). This CDR3 has 16 amino acids. Unmatched junction bases numbered 5, after V lost 4 bases and J lost 4 bases. CDR3 loop: CASSLGTSGRSDTQYF. The CDR3 DNA reads as TGTGCCAGCAGCCTCGGGACTAGCGGGAGATCAGATACGCAGTATTTT.

This clone was observed many times. This chain links TRBV7-9 with TRBJ1-1; D is undetermined. Germline V gives CDR1 SEHNR, CDR2 FQNEAQ (reference sequence). V gave up 6 bases and J gave up 6 bases, with 8 bases separating them. This CDR3 has 11 residues. DNA of the CDR3: TGTGCCAGCAGACAAGGTCCTGAAGCTTTCTTT. Protein product: CASRQGPEAFF.

This clone came up once. The chain couples TRBV14 to TRBJ2-2; 10 nucleotides agree with TRBD2. This CDR3 has 17 amino acids. J was trimmed by 1 base and V by 3 bases; bases with no gene match: 5. The germline V gene encodes CDR1 SGHDN and CDR2 FVKESK. CDR3 sequence: CASSQGRLAGNTGELFF. CDR3 DNA sequence: TGTGCCAGCAGCCAGGGTAGACTAGCGGGGAACACCGGGGAGCTGTTTTTT.

This chain connects TRBV5-1 to TRBJ2-2; no definite D call. This CDR3 is 14 amino acids long. Per the germline V gene, CDR1 is SGHRS and CDR2 is YFSETQ. The V end was cut by 0 bases, the J end by 1 base, with 4 bases between. The CDR3 protein is CASSLEQNTGELFF. The CDR3 nucleotides read TGCGCCAGCAGCTTGGAGCAGAACACCGGGGAGCTGTTTTTT.

As to this clone: This same CDR3 is encoded by further DNA sequences in the sample. J is TRBJ2-7 and V is TRBV5-1, with 8 bases aligning to TRBD1. V lost 0 bases, J lost 3 bases, and 5 bases stayed unmatched. The germline V gene has CDR1 SGHRS and CDR2 YFSETQ. The CDR3 runs 15 residues. CDR3 bases: TGCGCCAGCAGCTTGGGGGGGACAGGCAGCTACGAGCAGTACTTC. This sequence encodes CASSLGGTGSYEQYF.

The rearrangement links TRBV15 to TRBJ1-2; weak D call: TRBD1 (5 bases). Germline V gives CDR1 LNHNV, CDR2 YYDKDF (reference sequence). The CDR3 runs 13 residues. The germline V and J ends were trimmed by 3 bases and 8 bases, with 13 bases remaining between them. The CDR3 DNA follows: TGTGCCACCAGCAGGGCCTTCCGGGACGGCTACACCTTC. Translation gives CATSRAFRDGYTF.

This chain joins TRBV7-2 and TRBJ1-2, with D tentatively TRBD1 (5 bases). CDR1 is SGHTA, CDR2 FQGNSA, per germline. The CDR3 consists of 13 residues. V gave up 3 bases and J gave up 4 bases, with 9 bases separating them. In DNA, the CDR3 is TGTGCCAGCAGCTTCATGGGACGCTATGGCTACACCTTC. This codes for CASSFMGRYGYTF. Looking up the rest from reference TRBV7-2 and TRBJ1-2 gives the full variable domain: GAGVSQSPSNKVTEKGKDVELRCDPISGHTALYWYRQSLGQGLEFLIYFQGNSAPDKSGLPSDRFSAERTGGSVSTLTIQRTQQEDSAVYLCASSFMGRYGYTFGSGTRLTVV.

This chain connects TRBV6-1 to TRBJ2-2; the D is unclear. Looked up from germline, CDR1 is MNHNS and CDR2 is SASEGT. The CDR3 runs to 13 residues. V was cut by 8 bases and J by 2 bases, with 9 bases left in between. CDR3 nucleotides: TGTGCCAGCTATGGCGAAAACACCGGGGAGCTGTTTTTT. Its protein is CASYGENTGELFF.

The V and J genes are TRBV30 and TRBJ2-3; D not certain. Germline values: CDR1 GTSNPN, CDR2 SVGIG (reference sequence). This CDR3 contains 13 residues. V lost 4 bases to trimming and J lost 0 bases, with 8 bases between them. CDR3 loop: CAWNLFSTDTQYF. The CDR3 coding sequence is TGTGCCTGGAACCTTTTCAGCACAGATACGCAGTATTTT.

Here the CDR3 DNA reads TGCAGCGTTGTGGGGGCGAGAGCTGCTTTCTTT. Protein product: CSVVGARAAFF. The chain combines TRBV29-1 with TRBJ1-1; maybe TRBD1 (6 bases). Trimming left V 4 bases short and J 11 bases short, with 14 bases between. The germline gives CDR1 SQVTM, CDR2 ANQGSEA. This CDR3 comprises 11 residues.

V is TRBV11-2 and J is TRBJ2-5, with D uncertain. In germline, CDR1 is SGHAT, CDR2 FQNNGV. The CDR3 extends over 12 amino acids. Between the trimmed V and J ends, which lost 4 bases and 5 bases, there was a span of 8 bases. The CDR3 spells CASSSTRETQYF. The CDR3 region has the DNA TGTGCCAGCAGCTCGACCAGGGAGACCCAGTACTTC.

The V gene is TRBV9, the J gene TRBJ2-3; TRBD2 matches 11 bases. The CDR3 totals 14 residues. Germline trimming cut 3 bases from V and 5 bases from J; bases unmatched to any gene: 2. In germline, CDR1 is SGDLS, CDR2 YYNGEE. The CDR3 nucleotides are TGTGCCAGCAGCGCGGGGACTAGCGGAGATACGCAGTATTTT. Amino acids: CASSAGTSGDTQYF.

This clone was counted only a few times. J is TRBJ2-2 and V is TRBV7-2; no clear D. The V gene lost 3 bases and the J gene lost 5 bases, with 10 bases spanning the gap. The CDR3 has 14 amino acids. Germline values: CDR1 SGHTA, CDR2 FQGNSA. The CDR3 loop reads CASSFLGLTGELFF. In DNA form, the CDR3 reads TGTGCCAGCAGCTTCTTGGGTCTAACCGGGGAGCTGTTTTTT.

As regards this clone: The same CDR3 also results from other DNA sequences found in this sample. The J gene is TRBJ1-1, the V gene TRBV7-2; D is unresolved. Looked up from germline, CDR1 is SGHTA and CDR2 is FQGNSA. CDR3 length: 12 amino acids. The V end lost 2 bases, the J end lost 4 bases, and 5 bases lay between the germline ends. This chain's CDR3 is CASSLRVTEAFF. The CDR3 nucleotides read TGTGCCAGCAGCTTAAGGGTCACTGAAGCTTTCTTT.

Concerning this clone: Other DNA sequences from this sample encode an identical CDR3 as well. This rearrangement joins TRBV4-3 to TRBJ1-3; D is undetermined. CDR1 LGHNA and CDR2 YSLEER come from the germline V gene. The CDR3 covers 15 residues. Trimming pared 0 bases from V and 0 bases from J, leaving 6 bases between. The CDR3 reads CASSQDPSSGNTIYF. CDR3 sequence (DNA): TGCGCCAGCAGCCAAGATCCCAGCTCTGGAAACACCATATATTTT.

In regard to this clone: One end of the junction is discordant with germline, which a read error may explain. The chain links TRBV7-9 to TRBJ2-2; D perhaps matches TRBD2 (5 bases). CDR1 and CDR2 from the germline V gene are SEHNR and FQNEAQ (reference sequence). The CDR3 covers 14 residues. CDR3 protein: CASSYDTNTGELLF. CDR3 nucleotides: TGTGCCAGCAGCTACGACACAAACACCGGGGAGCTGCTTTTT.

The chain joins TRBV5-8 to TRBJ1-2, with a weak D call TRBD1 (6 bases). The CDR3 spans 13 residues. CDR1 and CDR2 (germline): SGHTS, YDEGEE. The V end lost 4 bases, the J end lost 3 bases, and 10 bases lay between the germline ends. The CDR3 region is CASSNRVDYGYTF. Written as DNA, the CDR3 is TGTGCCAGCAGCAACAGGGTGGACTATGGCTACACCTTC.

V and J are TRBV10-3 and TRBJ1-2; 10 bases fit TRBD1. The V segment lost 2 bases and the J segment 2 bases; nucleotides outside the gene matches: 8. Germline values: CDR1 ENHRY, CDR2 SYGVKD. The CDR3 runs 17 residues. Here the CDR3 DNA reads TGTGCCATCAGTGAGACAGGGACAGGGGCATCCAACTATGGCTACACCTTC. Translation: CAISETGTGASNYGYTF.

This chain links TRBV28 with TRBJ2-7, with TRBD2 matching 11 bases. V shed 8 bases and J 2 bases; nucleotides not matched to a gene: 5. Germline V gene sequence: CDR1 MDHEN, CDR2 SYDVKM. There are 14 residues in the CDR3. CDR3 region: CASGGLAVTYEQYF. The CDR3, as DNA: TGTGCCAGCGGGGGACTAGCGGTTACCTACGAGCAGTACTTC.

The V call is TRBV7-6, the J call TRBJ1-1; 7 bases are a match to TRBD1. CDR3 size: 13 residues. From germline, CDR1 is SGHVS and CDR2 FNYEAQ. The ends lost 5 bases at V and 7 bases at J; junction bases unmatched: 7. The CDR3 reads CASSRATGSEAFF. CDR3 bases: TGTGCCAGCAGCCGGGCGACAGGGAGTGAAGCTTTCTTT.

This rearrangement joins TRBV5-6 to TRBJ2-7; TRBD1 might be the D (6 bases). CDR1 is SGHDT, CDR2 YYEEEE, per germline. V lost 4 bases, J lost 7 bases, and 9 bases lay in between. This CDR3 is 11 amino acids long. The CDR3 sequence is CASSLQGEQYF. The CDR3 nucleotides read TGTGCCAGCAGCCTGCAGGGGGAGCAGTACTTC.

This chain connects TRBV7-2 to TRBJ2-2; the D is unclear. Germline CDR1 and CDR2: SGHTA and FQGNSA. The CDR3 has 14 amino acids. V lost 1 base and J lost 4, with 7 bases in between. The CDR3 coding sequence is TGTGCCAGCAGCTTAGGTATGGGCACCGGGGAGCTGTTTTTT. Translated, it gives CASSLGMGTGELFF. Complete variable domain (other parts from reference TRBV7-2 and TRBJ2-2): GAGVSQSPSNKVTEKGKDVELRCDPISGHTALYWYRQSLGQGLEFLIYFQGNSAPDKSGLPSDRFSAERTGGSVSTLTIQRTQQEDSAVYLCASSLGMGTGELFFGEGSRLTVL.

V and J are TRBV9 and TRBJ2-3; 10 bases line up with TRBD2. The V gene end was trimmed by 4 bases and the J gene end by 4 bases; junction bases not matched to a gene: 6. The CDR3 is made up of 15 amino acids. In germline, CDR1 is SGDLS, CDR2 YYNGEE. In DNA, the CDR3 is TGTGCCAGCAGCATGGGACTAGCGTTCGCAGATACGCAGTATTTT. Translating gives CASSMGLAFADTQYF.

V usage is TRBV5-4 and J usage is TRBJ2-1, with 7 bases matching TRBD2. V trimming: 2 bases; J trimming: 10 bases; junction bases outside the gene matches: 12. The CDR3 spans 15 residues. The germline gives CDR1 SGHNT, CDR2 YYREEE (reference sequence). The CDR3 region has the DNA TGTGCCAGCAGCTTCTTAGCGGGCAAGAGTGACGAGCAGTTCTTC. It translates to CASSFLAGKSDEQFF.

V and J are TRBV27 and TRBJ2-7; TRBD1 matches at 10 bases. This CDR3 has 15 amino acids. Trimming took 6 bases from V and 2 from J; bases not matched to a gene: 7. The V gene's germline CDR1 is MNHEY and CDR2 SMNVEV (reference sequence). The CDR3 sequence: CASRGTGASAYEQYF. CDR3 bases: TGTGCCAGCAGAGGGACAGGGGCCTCAGCCTACGAGCAGTACTTC.

The chain links TRBV6-5 to TRBJ2-5; D gene ambiguous. V lost 7 bases, J lost 1 base, and 13 bases lay in between. This CDR3 is built from 14 residues. Germline V gene sequence: CDR1 MNHEY, CDR2 SVGAGI. Here the CDR3 DNA reads TGTGCCAGCACCGACTCTGTGGGCCAAGAGACCCAGTACTTC. Protein sequence: CASTDSVGQETQYF.

Turning to this clone: This same CDR3 is encoded by further DNA sequences in the sample. The chain is built from TRBV30 and TRBJ1-2; D call uncertain. The CDR3 totals 12 residues. The V end lost 2 bases, the J end lost 8 bases, and 12 bases lay between the germline ends. Germline V gene sequence: CDR1 GTSNPN, CDR2 SVGIG (reference sequence). CDR3 loop: CAWSPGSGGYTF. CDR3 sequence (DNA): TGTGCCTGGAGTCCCGGGTCTGGCGGCTACACCTTC.

V usage is TRBV19 and J usage is TRBJ2-7, with TRBD1 identical over 9 bases. CDR1 is LNHDA and CDR2 is SQIVND in the germline V gene (reference sequence). V gave up 6 bases and J gave up 2 bases; unmatched junction bases: 8. CDR3 length: 15 residues. The CDR3 loop reads CASSTEGQGTYEQYF. The CDR3 nucleotides are TGTGCCAGTAGCACGGAGGGACAGGGAACCTACGAGCAGTACTTC.

This clone came up once. The chain combines TRBV7-7 with TRBJ2-3; D perhaps matches TRBD2 (5 bases). The germline CDR1 and CDR2 sequences are SSHAT and FNYEAQ (reference sequence). CDR3 length: 13 amino acids. Trimming pared 2 bases from V and 5 bases from J, leaving 8 bases between. The CDR3 nucleotides read TGTGCCAGCAGCTTATATCGGGGAGATACGCAGTATTTT. Encoded protein: CASSLYRGDTQYF.

This clone was seen just once. This rearrangement joins TRBV28 to TRBJ1-2, with TRBD1 as a possible D gene (6 bases). Germline assignment: CDR1 MDHEN and CDR2 SYDVKM. The CDR3 is made up of 14 amino acids. With 5 bases removed from V and 3 bases from J, the gap between germline ends came to 13 bases. DNA of the CDR3: TGTGCCAGCAGTGCACTACAGGGAGACTATGGCTACACCTTC. Translation: CASSALQGDYGYTF.

A remark on this clone: A far larger clone is just one base off, so this is likely a read error. J is TRBJ1-2 and V is TRBV27; 12 positions match TRBD1. The CDR3 extends over 16 amino acids. Germline V gene sequence: CDR1 MNHEY, CDR2 SMNVEV (reference sequence). CDR3 nucleotides: TGTGCCAGCAGTTTGGGGACAGGGGGCGCAGTAGGGGGCTGCACCTTC. Translation gives CASSLGTGGAVGGCTF.